The 13 T cell receptor beta chains reported below all come from one sample, sequenced in a study of glioma-infiltrating T cells after dendritic cell vaccination. Clones were read by immunoSEQ multiplex PCR, and TCRdb kept only the in-frame ones, dropping some. The sample lists around 60,000 clones, approximately 86% occurring once. Time point of the sample: after dendritic cell vaccination, including at tumor progression/relapse. The sequences come from blood, collected after dendritic cell vaccination. The receptors were sampled from a human donor with glioblastoma.

The chain joins TRBV5-1 to TRBJ1-1; D remains ambiguous. Trimming removed 5 bases from V and 1 base from J, with 9 bases in between. From germline, CDR1 is SGHRS and CDR2 YFSETQ. This CDR3 has 13 amino acids. The CDR3 here is CASRPTKNTEAFF. CDR3 coding DNA: TGCGCCAGCAGGCCTACCAAGAACACTGAAGCTTTCTTT.

The chain employs TRBV29-1 and TRBJ2-1; unclear D gene. The CDR3 loop spans 16 amino acids. V shed 4 bases and J shed 1 base, with 17 bases lying between them. Germline assignment: CDR1 SQVTM and CDR2 ANQGSEA. CDR3: CSVVGSAGVSYNEQFF. DNA for the CDR3: TGCAGCGTTGTAGGTTCGGCAGGCGTTTCCTACAATGAGCAGTTCTTC.

To note about this clone: One end of the junction fails to match germline, which may point to a read error. V and J are TRBV29-1 and TRBJ2-3, with a tentative D call TRBD2 (6 bases). Germline loops: CDR1 SQVTM, CDR2 ANQGSEA. This CDR3 comprises 12 residues. CDR3 protein: CSAGGAGRIQFF. The CDR3, as DNA: TGCAGCGCCGGGGGTGCGGGCCGTATACAATTTTTT.

V usage is TRBV13 and J usage is TRBJ1-1, with D tentatively TRBD1 (6 bases). The CDR3 has 14 residues. CDR1 is PRHDT and CDR2 is FYEKMQ in the germline V gene (reference sequence). V was pared by 5 bases and J by 3 bases, with 13 bases between. The CDR3: CASSTKGQYTEAFF. In nucleotides, the CDR3 is TGTGCCAGCAGCACCAAGGGACAATACACTGAAGCTTTCTTT.

In this sample, this clone turned up a few times. This sequence joins TRBV7-2 and TRBJ1-4; tentatively, D is TRBD1 (6 bases). The CDR3 length is 15 residues. Trimming left V 5 bases short and J 2 bases short, with 12 bases between. In germline, CDR1 is SGHTA, CDR2 FQGNSA. The CDR3 DNA reads as TGTGCCAGCAGCAGGGGGGGATCGACTAATGAAAAACTGTTTTTT. Its protein product is CASSRGGSTNEKLFF.

V gene TRBV13 combines with J gene TRBJ1-5; 7 bases fit TRBD1. J was trimmed by 9 bases and V by 6 bases; bases with no gene match: 11. Germline V gene data show CDR1 as PRHDT and CDR2 as FYEKMQ (reference sequence). The CDR3 covers 14 residues. The CDR3 is CASSRGGGGGPQHF. CDR3 DNA: TGTGCCAGCAGTCGAGGAGGGGGCGGTGGGCCCCAGCATTTT. Supplemented by reference TRBV13 and TRBJ1-5, the full variable domain reads AAGVIQSPRHLIKEKRETATLKCYPIPRHDTVYWYQQGPGQDPQFLISFYEKMQSDKGSIPDRFSAQQFSDYHSELNMSSLELGDSALYFCASSRGGGGGPQHFGDGTRLSIL.

The V call is TRBV7-2, the J call TRBJ2-1, with 7 bases matching TRBD2. CDR1 SGHTA and CDR2 FQGNSA come from the germline V gene. CDR3 length equals 16 residues. V lost 5 bases, J lost 9 bases, and 16 bases stayed unmatched. DNA of the CDR3: TGTGCCAGCAGCATAGGCCTCCTACGCGGGGGTCCTGAGCAGTTCTTC. Translation: CASSIGLLRGGPEQFF.

The chain has TRBV25-1 and TRBJ1-2; D uncertain. Germline CDR1 is MGHDK and CDR2 is SYGVNS. The CDR3 covers 14 residues. The ends were cut back, 2 bases at V and 3 bases at J, with 10 bases in the middle. The CDR3 loop reads CASSEGHSDYGYTF. The DNA of the CDR3 is TGTGCCAGCAGTGAAGGGCATTCTGACTATGGCTACACCTTC.

J is TRBJ2-1 and V is TRBV23-1, with D tentatively TRBD1 (6 bases). TRBV23-1 is an ORF, and what it does is uncertain. Deletions cut 2 bases from V and 1 base from J, with 9 bases between. This CDR3 is 15 amino acids long. The CDR3 sequence: CASSQGRGSYNEQFF. In DNA, the CDR3 is TGCGCCAGCAGTCAAGGCAGGGGTTCCTACAATGAGCAGTTCTTC.

The gene calls are TRBV19 and TRBJ2-7, with 8 bases identical to TRBD1. Germline values: CDR1 LNHDA, CDR2 SQIVND (reference sequence). Trimming took 5 bases from V and 4 from J; bases not matched to a gene: 13. The CDR3 runs to 16 residues. CDR3 coding DNA: TGTGCCAGTAGTCCCGCGGGGACAGGCGGTACTTACGAGCAGTACTTC. It yields the protein CASSPAGTGGTYEQYF.

This chain links TRBV2 with TRBJ2-3; 8 nucleotides line up with TRBD2. Germline CDR1 is SNHLY and CDR2 is FYNNEI. Trimming cost V 6 bases and J 2 bases; bases outside gene matches: 7. There are 15 residues in the CDR3. CDR3 nucleotide sequence: TGTGCCAGCAGGGGTACTAGCGGACCCACAGATACGCAGTATTTT. It is translated as CASRGTSGPTDTQYF.

The chain recombines TRBV29-1 with TRBJ1-1; tentatively, D is TRBD1 (6 bases). CDR3 length: 11 amino acids. Trimming removed 4 bases from V and 3 bases from J, with 6 bases in between. Looked up from germline, CDR1 is SQVTM and CDR2 is ANQGSEA. The CDR3: CSVAGDTEAFF. The CDR3, as DNA: TGCAGCGTTGCAGGGGACACTGAAGCTTTCTTT.

By proportion, this clone is medium-sized. This chain uses TRBV5-4 with TRBJ1-2, with D unclear. The CDR3 is 14 amino acids. V lost 3 bases to trimming and J lost 8 bases, with 17 bases between them. Germline V lookup: CDR1 SGHNT, CDR2 YYREEE (reference sequence). The CDR3 nucleotides are TGTGCCAGCAGCTCATCCGTACACCAGGCCGGCTACACCTTC. Translation gives CASSSSVHQAGYTF.